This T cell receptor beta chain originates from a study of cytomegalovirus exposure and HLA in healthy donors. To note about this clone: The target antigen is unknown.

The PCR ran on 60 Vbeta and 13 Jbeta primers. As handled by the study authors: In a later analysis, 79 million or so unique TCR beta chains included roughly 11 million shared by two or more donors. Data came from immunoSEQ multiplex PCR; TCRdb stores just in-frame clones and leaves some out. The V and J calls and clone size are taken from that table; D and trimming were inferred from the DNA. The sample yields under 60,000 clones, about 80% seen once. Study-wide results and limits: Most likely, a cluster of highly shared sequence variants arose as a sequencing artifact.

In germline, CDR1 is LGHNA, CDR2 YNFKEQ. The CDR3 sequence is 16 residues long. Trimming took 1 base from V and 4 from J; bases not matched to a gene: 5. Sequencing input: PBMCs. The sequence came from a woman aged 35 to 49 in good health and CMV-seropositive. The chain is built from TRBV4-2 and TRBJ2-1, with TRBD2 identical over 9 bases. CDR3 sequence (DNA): TGTGCCAGCAGCCAAGCAACTAGCGGGCAGTACAATGAGCAGTTCTTC. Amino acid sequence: CASSQATSGQYNEQFF.